This T cell receptor (beta chain) was retrieved from a study of OX40 agonist ivuxolimab in advanced cancers. Regarding the study in general: The costimulatory receptor OX40 (CD134) was targeted by ivuxolimab, a fully human IgG2 agonistic monoclonal antibody. Intravenous ivuxolimab was administered to patients every 2 weeks at six dose levels: 0.01, 0.1, 0.3, 1.5, 3 and 10 mg/kg. Of the approximately 50 dose-escalation patients, hepatocellular carcinoma was present in about 20, melanoma in roughly 15, renal cell carcinoma in 9 and head and neck cancer in 9. In the dose-escalation cohort, 82.7% of patients were male, and the mean age was approximately 60 years, with a range of about 20 to 90. Prior anti-PD-1, anti-PD-L1 or anti-CTLA-4 therapy was permitted, and roughly two fifths of dose-escalation patients had received checkpoint inhibitors. Partial responses occurred in three dose-escalation patients: two with cutaneous melanoma and one with hepatocellular carcinoma. Peripheral TCRbeta sequencing was intended to test whether TCR sequence diversity was altered and clonal T-cell expansion was caused by ivuxolimab. The paper describes the monotherapy dose-escalation part (N = 52 patients) of the phase I trial of ivuxolimab.

From its cysteine to its phenylalanine, the CDR3 spans 16 amino acids. Left in the record is the CDR3 DNA by itself, 48 bases read in frame from the first base. What the research found in general, with its limitations: At doses of 0.1 to 3.0 mg/kg, clonal expansion of both CD4+ and CD8+ blood T cells was observed from baseline to week 6. Low levels of normalized T-cell clonal expansion were also seen in some patients who did not respond. The antigen specificity of the clonally expanded peripheral T cells was not determined. On average, CD8+ T cells showed more expanded clones than CD4+ T cells after ivuxolimab. In the 0.1-3.0 mg/kg groups, partial responders were among the patients with the lowest normalized peripheral clonal expansion, particularly in CD8+ T cells.

To sequence the TCRbeta CDR3 region, genomic DNA was isolated from the sorted cells. The immunoSEQ Assay was used to sequence the TCRbeta CDR3 regions. TCRdb stores this immuneACCESS table with in-frame sequences only. Part of the clones is absent; in the studies checked, under half of the shortfall reflects unresolved V genes, and no reason is known for the rest. In all, the sample holds tens of thousands of clones, and 75% to 95% of those were seen once. The ten largest clonotypes hold roughly 0.42% of the sample. As for this clone: Its binding antigen is unknown. Base qualities are missing; no much larger clone stands one base away.

Patients with a history of autoimmune disease or receiving systemic immunosuppression were excluded from the trial. Peripheral blood for TCR sequencing was collected from all dose cohorts at baseline, on cycle 4 day 1, and on cycle 7 day 1. The samples were taken from a phase I, first-in-human, multicenter, open-label dose-escalation trial of ivuxolimab. Adults with locally advanced or metastatic melanoma, renal cell, hepatocellular, or head and neck squamous cell carcinoma were enrolled in the trial. Before TCR sequencing, CD4+ T cells and CD8+ T cells were sorted from peripheral blood as separate populations.

Sequenced material: CD4+ or CD8+ T cells sorted from blood, taken in a trial of the OX40 agonist ivuxolimab. This clonotype was obtained from an adult with an advanced solid tumor such as melanoma, head and neck, liver or kidney cancer. The chain is made from TRBV1 and TRBJ1-3; TRBD1, as called in the table, went unchecked against the DNA. TRBV1 is a pseudogene segment. The CDR3 region: CTSSLLNSNSGNTIYF. The bases are TGCACCAGCAGCCTCCTTAACAGCAACTCTGGAAACACCATATATTTT.